Listed here are 8 T cell receptor beta chains from one sample, sequenced in a study of blood T cells in healthy people across ages. A second PCR, run for 7 to 11 cycles, used a sample-barcoded 5' primer plus a J-beta primer mix. TCRdb used MiXCR to reprocess the 5' RACE reads, holding one entry per CDR3 protein. The sample lists some 900,000 distinct CDR3 sequences; about 48% were seen once. The sequenced sample consisted of blood. These receptors originate from a young man in good health.

The chain links TRBV3-1 to TRBJ2-3; TRBD2 agrees at 7 bases. This CDR3 has 15 amino acids. Germline V gene sequence: CDR1 LGHDT, CDR2 YNNKEL (reference sequence). With V trimmed by 4 bases and J by 4 bases, 8 bases remained unmatched. CDR3: CASSRKRGKADTQYF. The CDR3 DNA sequence: TGTGCCAGCAGCCGTAAGCGGGGAAAAGCAGATACGCAGTATTTT.

The gene calls are TRBV29-1 and TRBJ2-1; a possible D gene is TRBD1 (6 bases). V dropped 3 bases and J dropped 5 bases, with 14 bases sitting between them. In germline, CDR1 is SQVTM, CDR2 ANQGSEA. This CDR3 contains 14 residues. DNA of the CDR3: TGCAGCGTTGATGGGGGCGGATCCGACAATGAGCAGTTCTTC. This sequence encodes CSVDGGGSDNEQFF.

V and J are TRBV21-1 and TRBJ1-2. TRBV21-1 is recorded as a pseudogene. The CDR3 runs to 14 residues. The chain's CDR3 is CASSKVVSPSGYTF. The DNA of the CDR3 is TGTGCCAGCAGCAAAGTCGTCAGCCCCTCCGGCTACACCTTC.

This rearrangement joins TRBV20-1 to TRBJ2-7; D is ambiguous. V shed 3 bases and J shed 7 bases, with 10 bases lying between them. The CDR3 has 11 residues. Germline V gives CDR1 DFQATT, CDR2 SNEGSKA (reference sequence). The CDR3 DNA is TGCAGTGCTAGGTGGGGAAATGAGCAGTACTTC. It is translated as CSARWGNEQYF.

This clonotype was seen repeatedly, ten times or more. The chain carries TRBV12-3 or TRBV12-4 and TRBJ2-7, with D unresolved. V was pared by 4 bases and J by 5 bases, with 9 bases between. This CDR3 has 12 amino acids. The CDR3 loop reads CASSSPGHEQYF. The CDR3, as DNA: TGTGCCAGCAGTTCCCCCGGCCACGAGCAGTACTTC.

In this sample, this clonotype turned up a few times. This chain links TRBV7-9 with TRBJ1-6; tentatively, D is TRBD1 (5 bases). This CDR3 contains 15 residues. The ends were cut back, 3 bases at V and 8 bases at J, with 14 bases in the middle. The germline gives CDR1 SEHNR, CDR2 FQNEAQ (reference sequence). The CDR3, as DNA: TGTGCCAGCAGCTTGGATAGGGGTGCGGATTCACCCCTCCACTTT. This translates into CASSLDRGADSPLHF.

The chain is built from TRBV11-2 and TRBJ2-5; D not resolved. The J call may be incorrect, as the DNA end agrees better with TRBJ2-7. The CDR3 has 13 residues. Germline CDR1 is SGHAT and CDR2 is FQNNGV. The CDR3 here is CASSPTPNYEQYF. The CDR3 nucleotides read TGTGCCAGCAGTCCAACCCCCAACTACGAGCAGTACTTC.

This clonotype is a singleton in its sample. The chain carries TRBV28 and TRBJ2-4; the D gene is possibly TRBD1 (6 bases). The CDR3 is 16 amino acids. V was trimmed by 6 bases and J by 1 base, leaving 16 bases between them. Germline CDR1 is MDHEN and CDR2 is SYDVKM. The CDR3 loop reads CASSSGQIIAKNIQYF. The CDR3 bases are TGTGCCAGCAGCTCAGGACAGATTATTGCCAAAAACATTCAGTACTTC.